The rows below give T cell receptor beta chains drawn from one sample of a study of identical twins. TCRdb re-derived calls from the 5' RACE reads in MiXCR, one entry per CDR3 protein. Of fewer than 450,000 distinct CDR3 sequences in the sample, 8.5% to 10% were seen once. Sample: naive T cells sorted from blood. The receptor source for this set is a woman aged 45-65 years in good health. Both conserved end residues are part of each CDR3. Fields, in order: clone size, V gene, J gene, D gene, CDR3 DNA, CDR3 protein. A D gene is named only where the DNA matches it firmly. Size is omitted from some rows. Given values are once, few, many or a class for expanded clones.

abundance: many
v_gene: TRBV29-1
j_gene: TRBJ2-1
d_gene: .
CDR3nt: TGCAGCGTTGATCGGGGGATGGGAATCGCTGAGCAGTTCTTC
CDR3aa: CSVDRGMGIAEQFF

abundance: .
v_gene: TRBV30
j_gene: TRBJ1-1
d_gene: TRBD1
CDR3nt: TGTGCCTGGAAATTAACAGGGGATACTGAAGCTTTCTTT
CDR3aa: CAWKLTGDTEAFF

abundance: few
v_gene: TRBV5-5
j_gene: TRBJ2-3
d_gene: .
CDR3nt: TGTGCCAGCAGCCCACGGTCGCAGCCTCGTTATGGCACAGATACGCAGTATTTT
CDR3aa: CASSPRSQPRYGTDTQYF

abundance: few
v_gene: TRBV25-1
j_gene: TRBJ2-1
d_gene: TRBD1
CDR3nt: TGTGCCAGCAGTGCTCCCGGGACAGGGAGGGCCAATGAGCAGTTCTTC
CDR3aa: CASSAPGTGRANEQFF

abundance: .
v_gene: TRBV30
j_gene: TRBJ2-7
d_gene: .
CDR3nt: TGTGCCTGGAGTGCTCTCTCCTACGAGCAGTACTTC
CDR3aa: CAWSALSYEQYF

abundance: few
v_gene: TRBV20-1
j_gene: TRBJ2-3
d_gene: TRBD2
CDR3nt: TGCAGTGCTAGGCTAGCGGGAGGGTTGTCAGATACGCAGTATTTT
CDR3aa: CSARLAGGLSDTQYF

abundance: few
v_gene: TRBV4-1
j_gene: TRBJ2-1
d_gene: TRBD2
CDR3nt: TGCGCCAGCAGCTTGGCACCCCATGGGACTAGCGGGAGTAATGAGCAGTTCTTC
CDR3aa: CASSLAPHGTSGSNEQFF

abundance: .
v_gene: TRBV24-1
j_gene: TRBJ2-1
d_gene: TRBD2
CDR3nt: TGTGCCACCAGTGAGACTAGCGGGAGGACGAATGAGCAGTTCTTC
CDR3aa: CATSETSGRTNEQFF

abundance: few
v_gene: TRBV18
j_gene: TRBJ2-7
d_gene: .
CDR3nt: TGTGCCAGCTCACCTAGTAGGAGTAGCGGTAGCGAGCAGTACTTC
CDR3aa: CASSPSRSSGSEQYF

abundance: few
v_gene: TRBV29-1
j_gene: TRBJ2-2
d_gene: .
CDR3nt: TGCAGCGTTGTCGGGCCTCAGGAGCTGTTTTTT
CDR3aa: CSVVGPQELFF

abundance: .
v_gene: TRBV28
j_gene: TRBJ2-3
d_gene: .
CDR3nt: TGTGCCAGCAGAACTAGCTCAGATACGCAGTATTTT
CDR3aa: CASRTSSDTQYF

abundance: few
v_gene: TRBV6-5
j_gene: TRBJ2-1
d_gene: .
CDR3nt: .
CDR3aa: CASSSSTSVNYEQFF

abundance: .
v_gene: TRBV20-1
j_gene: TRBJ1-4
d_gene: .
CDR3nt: TGCAGTGCTAGGGGGGCGCAGGGTGAAAAACTGTTTTTT
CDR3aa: CSARGAQGEKLFF

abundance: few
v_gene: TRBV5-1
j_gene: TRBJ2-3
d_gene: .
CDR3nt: TGCGCCAGCAGCTTGTCTAGAAGCACAGATACGCAGTATTTT
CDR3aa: CASSLSRSTDTQYF

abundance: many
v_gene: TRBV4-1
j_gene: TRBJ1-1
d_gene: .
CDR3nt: TGCGCCAGCAGCCAAGGGTCGAACACTGAAGCTTTCTTT
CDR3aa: CASSQGSNTEAFF

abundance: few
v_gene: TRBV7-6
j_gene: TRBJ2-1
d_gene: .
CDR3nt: TGTGCCAGTACCACCGGGGGGCTGTCCTACAATGAGCAGTTCTTC
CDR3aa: CASTTGGLSYNEQFF

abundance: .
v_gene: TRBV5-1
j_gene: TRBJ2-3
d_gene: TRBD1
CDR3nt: TGCGCCAGCAGCTTGAGGGGGACAGGGCGAGATACGCAGTATTTT
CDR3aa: CASSLRGTGRDTQYF

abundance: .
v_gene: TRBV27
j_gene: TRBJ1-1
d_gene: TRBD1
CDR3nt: TGTGCCAGCAGTTCCCGACAGGGGGGGGGTCGCGACACTGAAGCTTTCTTT
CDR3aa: CASSSRQGGGRDTEAFF

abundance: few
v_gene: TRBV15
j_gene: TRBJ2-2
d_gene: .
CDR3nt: TGTGCCACCAGCAGATCCACCGGGGAGCTGTTTTTT
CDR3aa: CATSRSTGELFF

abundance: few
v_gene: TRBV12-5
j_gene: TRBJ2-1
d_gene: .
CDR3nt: TGTGCTAGTGGACTCAGACCCTACAATGAGCAGTTCTTC
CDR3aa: CASGLRPYNEQFF

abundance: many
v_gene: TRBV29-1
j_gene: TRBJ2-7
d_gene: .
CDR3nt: TGCAGCGTTGGGGCAAAGGACTACCCCTACGAGCAGTACTTC
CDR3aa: CSVGAKDYPYEQYF

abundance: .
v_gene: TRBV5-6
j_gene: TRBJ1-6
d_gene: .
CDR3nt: TGTGCCAGCAGCGACGGGGGCAGAACACTCCGAAATTCACCCCTCCACTTT
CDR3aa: CASSDGGRTLRNSPLHF

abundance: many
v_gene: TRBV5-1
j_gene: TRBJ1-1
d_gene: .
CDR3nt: TGCGCCAGCGGTTCCGGGGGGGGGTACACTGAAGCTTTCTTT
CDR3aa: CASGSGGGYTEAFF

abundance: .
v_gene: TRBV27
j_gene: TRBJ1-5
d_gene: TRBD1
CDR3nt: TGTGCCAGCAGAACAGGGGTGAATCAGCCCCAGCATTTT
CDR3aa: CASRTGVNQPQHF

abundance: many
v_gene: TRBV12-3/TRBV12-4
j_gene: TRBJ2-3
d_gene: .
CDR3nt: TGTGCCAGCAGTTTAGGGCTAGATGGGACAGATACGCAGTATTTT
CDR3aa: CASSLGLDGTDTQYF

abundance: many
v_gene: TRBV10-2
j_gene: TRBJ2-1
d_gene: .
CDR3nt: TGCGCCAGCAGTGAGCAGGGGAGCTCCTACAATGAGCAGTTCTTC
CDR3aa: CASSEQGSSYNEQFF

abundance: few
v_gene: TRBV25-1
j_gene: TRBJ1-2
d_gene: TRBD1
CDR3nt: TGTGCCAGCAGTTACCAGGACAGGGACTATGGCTACACCTTC
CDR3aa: CASSYQDRDYGYTF

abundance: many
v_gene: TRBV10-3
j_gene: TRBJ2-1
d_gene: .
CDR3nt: TGTGCCATCAGTCTGAACAATGAGCAGTTCTTC
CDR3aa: CAISLNNEQFF

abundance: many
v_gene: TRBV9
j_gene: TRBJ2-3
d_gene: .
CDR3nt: TGTGCCAGCAGCCTAGGTGTACAGACAGATACGCAGTATTTT
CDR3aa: CASSLGVQTDTQYF

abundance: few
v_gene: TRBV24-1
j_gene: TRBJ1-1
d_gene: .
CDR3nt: TGTGCCACCAGGGACCGAGGGGACACTGAAGCTTTCTTT
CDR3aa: CATRDRGDTEAFF

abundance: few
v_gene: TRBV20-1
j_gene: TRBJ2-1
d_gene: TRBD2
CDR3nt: TGCAGTGCTAGAAAAACGGGAGGGCCTGGGAATGAGCAGTTCTTC
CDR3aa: CSARKTGGPGNEQFF

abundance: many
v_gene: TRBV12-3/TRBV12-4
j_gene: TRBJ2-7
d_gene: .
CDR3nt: TGTGCCAGCAGTTTATCCGACGAGCAGTACTTC
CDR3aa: CASSLSDEQYF

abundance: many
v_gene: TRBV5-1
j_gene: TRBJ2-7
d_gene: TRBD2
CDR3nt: TGCGCCAGCAGCTCGGGACTAGCGGGAGGCACCTACGAGCAGTACTTC
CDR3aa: CASSSGLAGGTYEQYF

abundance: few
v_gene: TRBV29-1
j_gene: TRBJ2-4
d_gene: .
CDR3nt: TGCAGCGCCTCGCTAGGGCTAGCCAAAAACATTCAGTACTTC
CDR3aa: CSASLGLAKNIQYF

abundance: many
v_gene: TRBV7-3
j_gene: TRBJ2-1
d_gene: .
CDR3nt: TGTGCCAGCAGCCCAAGGGGGGGTCTCACTATGGGTGAGCAGTTCTTC
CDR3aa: CASSPRGGLTMGEQFF

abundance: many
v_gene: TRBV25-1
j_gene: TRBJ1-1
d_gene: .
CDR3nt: TGTGCCAGCAGTGCACAGGCGAACACTGAAGCTTTCTTT
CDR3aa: CASSAQANTEAFF

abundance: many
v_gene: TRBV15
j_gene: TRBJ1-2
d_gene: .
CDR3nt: TGTGCCACCAGCAGAGAGAGTGTGAGAAGCTACACCTTC
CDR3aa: CATSRESVRSYTF

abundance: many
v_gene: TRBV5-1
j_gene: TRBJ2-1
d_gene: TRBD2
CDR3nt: TGCGCCAGCAGCCTAGCGGGAGTTGAGCAGTTCTTC
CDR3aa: CASSLAGVEQFF

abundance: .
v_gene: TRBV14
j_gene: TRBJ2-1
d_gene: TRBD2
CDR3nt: TGTGCCAGCAGCCAACTCGGGAGGGCCTCGTACAATGAGCAGTTCTTC
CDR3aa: CASSQLGRASYNEQFF